This T cell receptor beta chain originates from a study of cytomegalovirus exposure and HLA in healthy donors. Points from the study as a whole: The study listed 150 to 200 cytomegalovirus-associated TCR beta chains. Generally TCR sequences proved uncommon, though certain public TCRs appeared in numerous donors.

On this clone: Its target is not known.

The CDR3 length is 14 residues. Germline CDR1 SNHLY, CDR2 FYNNEI. V trimming: 6 bases; J trimming: 7 bases; junction bases outside the gene matches: 9. Donors were ostensibly healthy at sampling, although undocumented immune exposures were probable. The PCR was carried out with 60 Vbeta primers and 13 Jbeta primers. The data were produced by immunoSEQ multiplex PCR, yet TCRdb's version contains in-frame clones alone and is incomplete. The data hold under 250,000 clones, with over 65% observed a single time. The receptor's source is a human donor in good health. This chain uses TRBV2 with TRBJ1-5, with 7 nucleotides matching TRBD1. Material: PBMCs. This chain's CDR3 is CASSPGQGGQPQHF. The CDR3 DNA reads TGTGCCAGCAGCCCCGGGCAGGGGGGACAGCCCCAGCATTTT.